This T cell receptor beta chain was recorded in a study of cytomegalovirus exposure and HLA in healthy donors. V lost 4 bases and J 2 bases, leaving 20 bases between the germline ends. CDR3 length equals 17 residues. Germline CDR1 SGDLS, CDR2 YYNGEE. 60 Vbeta and 13 Jbeta primers were used in PCR. Data came from immunoSEQ multiplex PCR; TCRdb stores just in-frame clones and leaves some out. The sample holds 120,000 to 150,000 clones, roughly 73% seen once. Remarks on this clone: What it binds is unknown.

Findings and caveats of the study: The study put some 160 TCR beta chains on its list as cytomegalovirus-associated.

There were likely unrecorded immune exposures, though donors were nominally healthy when sampled. The TCR was taken from a female donor in good health and CMV-seronegative. Sequencing was carried out using PBMCs. J is TRBJ2-3 and V is TRBV9, with a tentative D call TRBD2 (7 bases). The CDR3 nucleotides read TGTGCCAGCAGCATAAAGGGGGGGACCTCTAACACAGATACGCAGTATTTT. Protein sequence: CASSIKGGTSNTDTQYF.